This T cell receptor beta chain originates from a study of T cell responses to AZD1222 COVID-19 vaccine. With respect to this clone: Its antigen is unknown.

Produced via immunoSEQ multiplex PCR; TCRdb's table is partial and in-frame only. The data contain 150,000 to 180,000 clones, 70% to 90% of them seen just once; the ten biggest clones take up under 7%. General observations from the study: The study sampled repertoires only after the peak T cell response. The reported proportion of spike-specific TCRs targeting unmutated variant regions was nearly half. Donors were largely white British and mainly female; clonal diversity was possibly underestimated. Researchers report vaccine-associated CD4 TCRs spanning spike, with dominance at 160-218 and 743-854.

The CDR3 loop spans 16 amino acids. In germline, CDR1 is SGHTS, CDR2 YDEGEE. Between the trimmed V and J ends, which lost 3 bases and 0 bases, there was a span of 13 bases. The input for sequencing was peripheral blood, taken on day 0 of MenACWY control vaccination. This TCR came from an adult in good health. The V and J genes are TRBV5-8 and TRBJ1-3, with a tentative D call TRBD1 (6 bases). CDR3 sequence: CASSWGDRPSGNTIYF. DNA of the CDR3: TGTGCCAGCAGCTGGGGAGACAGGCCCTCTGGAAACACCATATATTTT.